A selection of T cell receptor beta chains follows, all from one sample in a study of blood T cell repertoires in COVID-19. Libraries were prepared by immunoSEQ multiplex PCR; TCRdb keeps only in-frame clonotypes and omits some of them. Altogether some 100,000 clones are present, roughly 85% being singletons, with the ten largest covering over 10%. Sequenced material: peripheral blood. All receptors derive from a woman aged 70-85 years with acute or convalescent COVID-19. The CDR3 runs from the conserved cysteine through the conserved F or W. D genes are given only for firm matches. Where a row states a size, it is once, few, many or the class of an expanded clone; other rows omit it.

V: TRBV6-5
size: .
D: .
J: TRBJ1-2
length: 16
CDR3: CASSSYRQIANDGYTF
DNA: TGTGCCAGCAGTTCCTACCGACAGATTGCGAATGATGGCTACACCTTC

V: TRBV19
size: .
D: .
J: TRBJ1-3
length: 16
CDR3: CASSPPLQGSGNTIYF
DNA: TGTGCCAGTAGTCCGCCCCTGCAGGGGTCTGGAAACACCATATATTTT

V: TRBV5-1
size: .
D: TRBD1
J: TRBJ1-4
length: 16
CDR3: CASSPGQVPTNEKLFF
DNA: TGCGCCAGCAGCCCGGGACAGGTGCCAACTAATGAAAAACTGTTTTTT

V: TRBV5-4
size: few
D: TRBD2
J: TRBJ2-3
length: 15
CDR3: CASSLDGGGTDTQYF
DNA: TGTGCCAGCAGCTTGGATGGGGGGGGCACAGATACGCAGTATTTT

V: TRBV19
size: .
D: .
J: TRBJ2-3
length: 14
CDR3: CASRGRGTTDTQYF
DNA: TGTGCCAGTAGGGGACGGGGGACCACAGATACGCAGTATTTT

V: TRBV19
size: .
D: .
J: TRBJ1-1
length: 15
CDR3: CASTLGSGEGTEAFF
DNA: TGTGCCAGTACCTTAGGGTCCGGGGAGGGCACTGAAGCTTTCTTT

V: TRBV6-2/TRBV6-3
size: .
D: TRBD2
J: TRBJ2-3
length: 18
CDR3: CASSYAISGGAIRDTQYF
DNA: TGTGCCAGCAGTTACGCCATTAGCGGGGGGGCCATTAGAGATACGCAGTATTTT

V: TRBV7-9
size: few
D: .
J: TRBJ1-6
length: 15
CDR3: CASSLASAYNSPLHF
DNA: TGTGCCAGCAGCTTAGCGTCCGCGTATAATTCACCCCTCCACTTT

V: TRBV14
size: .
D: TRBD2
J: TRBJ2-3
length: 16
CDR3: CASSRLAGAYTDTQYF
DNA: TGTGCCAGCAGCCGACTAGCGGGGGCGTACACAGATACGCAGTATTTT

V: TRBV10-2
size: .
D: .
J: TRBJ2-1
length: 13
CDR3: CASSETPKNEQFF
DNA: TGCGCCAGCAGTGAGACACCAAAGAACGAGCAGTTCTTC

V: TRBV18
size: .
D: .
J: TRBJ1-2
length: 13
CDR3: CASSPQGIEGYTF
DNA: TGTGCCAGCTCACCACAGGGGATTGAGGGCTACACCTTC

V: TRBV9
size: .
D: TRBD1
J: TRBJ1-1
length: 16
CDR3: CASSPTMGQGNTEAFF
DNA: TGTGCCAGCAGCCCGACCATGGGACAGGGGAACACTGAAGCTTTCTTT

V: TRBV6-5
size: .
D: .
J: TRBJ1-4
length: 15
CDR3: CASRPDRATNEKLFF
DNA: TGTGCCAGCAGACCCGACAGAGCAACTAATGAAAAACTGTTTTTT

V: TRBV7-3
size: .
D: TRBD2
J: TRBJ2-1
length: 15
CDR3: CASSWGLAGYNEQFF
DNA: TGTGCCAGCAGCTGGGGACTAGCGGGGTACAATGAGCAGTTCTTC

V: TRBV18
size: .
D: .
J: TRBJ2-6
length: 15
CDR3: CASSPRLSGANVLTF
DNA: TGTGCCAGCTCACCACGGCTCTCTGGGGCCAACGTCCTGACTTTC

V: TRBV2
size: .
D: TRBD1
J: TRBJ1-2
length: 13
CDR3: CASSLTGTSGYTF
DNA: TGTGCCAGCAGTTTGACAGGGACCTCTGGCTACACCTTC

V: TRBV12-3/TRBV12-4
size: .
D: TRBD2
J: TRBJ2-3
length: 13
CDR3: CASSLGTSWSQYF
DNA: TGTGCCAGCAGTTTAGGGACTAGCTGGTCGCAGTATTTT

V: TRBV6-5
size: once
D: .
J: TRBJ2-4
length: 15
CDR3: CASSPGVTGGDIQYF
DNA: TGTGCCAGCAGCCCCGGGGTTACAGGAGGGGACATTCAGTACTTC

V: TRBV6-5
size: few
D: .
J: TRBJ1-1
length: 14
CDR3: CASSYATRGGPAFF
DNA: TGTGCCAGCAGCTACGCTACTAGGGGGGGGCCTGCTTTCTTT

V: TRBV6-5
size: .
D: .
J: TRBJ1-2
length: 13
CDR3: CASSYSPYYGYTF
DNA: TGTGCCAGCAGTTACTCCCCCTACTATGGCTACACCTTC

V: TRBV27
size: once
D: .
J: TRBJ1-4
length: 13
CDR3: CASSPLYGEKLFF
DNA: TGTGCCAGCAGCCCACTATATGGGGAAAAACTGTTTTTT

V: TRBV5-8
size: .
D: .
J: TRBJ1-4
length: 14
CDR3: CASSIDRTNEKLFF
DNA: TGTGCCAGCAGCATAGACAGAACTAATGAAAAACTGTTTTTT

V: TRBV3-1/TRBV3-2
size: once
D: TRBD2
J: TRBJ2-7
length: 16
CDR3: CASRPGTRALLYEQYF
DNA: TGTGCCAGCAGACCCGGGACTAGGGCACTTTTATACGAGCAGTACTTC

V: TRBV2
size: once
D: .
J: TRBJ2-3
length: 14
CDR3: CASIVNESTDTQYF
DNA: TGTGCCAGCATAGTGAACGAAAGCACAGATACGCAGTATTTT

V: TRBV4-3
size: .
D: .
J: TRBJ1-1
length: 17
CDR3: CASSRIQGGGPNTEAFF
DNA: TGCGCCAGCAGCCGCATACAGGGCGGCGGCCCGAACACTGAAGCTTTCTTT